Following are 15 T cell receptor beta chains from one sample sequenced in a study of T cells after yellow fever vaccination. TCRdb reprocessed the 5' RACE reads with MiXCR, giving one entry per CDR3 protein. The sample holds about 300,000 distinct CDR3 sequences, 3% to 4.5% seen once. This specimen was PBMCs, taken 5 days after the yellow fever booster vaccination. The receptors were gathered from a man between 18 and 35 years old who received the YFV17D yellow fever vaccine.

This clonotype was detected ten times or more. The gene calls are TRBV7-9 and TRBJ2-7; TRBD1 matches at 7 bases. This CDR3 is 15 amino acids long. CDR1 is SEHNR and CDR2 is FQNEAQ in the germline V gene (reference sequence). Germline trimming cut 5 bases from V and 2 bases from J; bases unmatched to any gene: 9. CDR3 in amino acids: CASSPQGREAYEQYF. DNA of the CDR3: TGTGCCAGCAGCCCACAGGGGCGTGAGGCCTACGAGCAGTACTTC.

The table lists this clonotype with a few counts. This chain uses TRBV28 with TRBJ2-7; possible D gene TRBD2, 6 bases. Looked up from germline, CDR1 is MDHEN and CDR2 is SYDVKM. The CDR3 runs 14 residues. V gave up 3 bases and J gave up 3 bases, with 12 bases separating them. CDR3: CASSLGGESYEQYV. The CDR3 bases are TGTGCCAGCAGTTTGGGCGGGGAGAGCTACGAGCAGTACGTC.

This clonotype was counted only a few times. This sequence joins TRBV30 and TRBJ1-1; D not resolved. V was pared by 1 base and J by 1 base, with 7 bases between. The CDR3 is 13 amino acids. CDR1 and CDR2 from the germline V gene are GTSNPN and SVGIG (reference sequence). The CDR3 spells CAWSERGNTEAFF. CDR3 coding DNA: TGTGCCTGGAGTGAACGGGGGAACACTGAAGCTTTCTTT.

The chain employs TRBV9 and TRBJ2-7, with a tentative D call TRBD1 (6 bases). Trimming left V 5 bases short and J 7 bases short, with 22 bases between. The CDR3 is made up of 15 amino acids. Per germline, CDR1 SGDLS and CDR2 YYNGEE. CDR3 nucleotide sequence: TGTGCCAGCAGAGGAGGAGAGGACAGCTCCTGGGAGCAGTACGTC. It translates to CASRGGEDSSWEQYV.

This chain connects TRBV7-2 to TRBJ2-5; D is unclear. V gave up 6 bases and J gave up 3 bases, with 8 bases separating them. The CDR3 is made up of 12 amino acids. Germline V gene data show CDR1 as SGHTA and CDR2 as FQGNSA. The CDR3 sequence: CASSHPEETQYF. The CDR3 DNA reads TGTGCCAGCAGTCATCCAGAAGAGACCCAGTACTTC. Looking up the rest from reference TRBV7-2 and TRBJ2-5 gives the full variable domain: GAGVSQSPSNKVTEKGKDVELRCDPISGHTALYWYRQSLGQGLEFLIYFQGNSAPDKSGLPSDRFSAERTGGSVSTLTIQRTQQEDSAVYLCASSHPEETQYFGPGTRLLVL.

This clonotype was seen at least ten times. The rearrangement uses TRBV20-1 and TRBJ2-5, with 8 nucleotides matching TRBD1. With V trimmed by 0 bases and J by 4 bases, 10 bases remained unmatched. From germline, CDR1 is DFQATT and CDR2 SNEGSKA (reference sequence). This CDR3 has 16 amino acids. The CDR3 DNA sequence: TGCAGTGCTAGAGATTCGAACAGGGGGGTGTCAGAGACCCAGTACTTC. Amino acids: CSARDSNRGVSETQYF.

This sequence joins TRBV20-1 and TRBJ1-5, with D possibly TRBD1 on 5 matching bases. CDR1 DFQATT and CDR2 SNEGSKA come from the germline V gene (reference sequence). The ends were cut back, 0 bases at V and 3 bases at J, with 12 bases in the middle. The CDR3 runs 15 residues. CDR3 nucleotide sequence: TGCAGTGCTAGAGAGCCGGGACGGGACAATCAGCCCCAGCATTTT. Its protein is CSAREPGRDNQPQHF.

This chain joins TRBV9 and TRBJ1-2; D uncertain. Germline values: CDR1 SGDLS, CDR2 YYNGEE. V was shortened by 5 bases and J by 6 bases, with 17 bases between the two germline ends. The CDR3 contains 14 residues. Here the CDR3 reads CASSEYNSNDGYTF. The CDR3 nucleotides are TGTGCCAGCAGTGAGTACAATTCCAACGATGGCTACACCTTC.

This clonotype was recorded many times. The chain joins TRBV7-2 to TRBJ2-1; 8 positions agree with TRBD2. Germline CDR1 and CDR2: SGHTA and FQGNSA. The J segment lost 6 bases and the V segment lost 5 bases, leaving 9 bases of the junction unmatched. The CDR3 has 15 residues. Here the CDR3 reads CASSPDLAGGNEQFF. The CDR3 region has the DNA TGTGCCAGCAGCCCCGACTTGGCGGGGGGCAATGAGCAGTTCTTC.

The V and J genes are TRBV4-1 and TRBJ2-7; perhaps TRBD2 as D (5 bases). Germline V gives CDR1 MGHRA, CDR2 YSYEKL. The V and J ends lost 2 bases and 6 bases respectively, with 14 bases between them. The length of the CDR3 is 14 residues. The CDR3 DNA follows: TGCGCCAGCAGCCAACCGAACCGGGAAGCCGAGCAGTACGTC. Encoded protein: CASSQPNREAEQYV.

There are a few counts of this clonotype. The gene calls are TRBV25-1 and TRBJ2-5; no clear D. The germline V gene has CDR1 MGHDK and CDR2 SYGVNS. The V end was cut by 2 bases, the J end by 4 bases, with 2 bases between. There are 11 residues in the CDR3. CDR3 bases: TGTGCCAGCAGTGAACCAGAGACCCAGTACTTC. It yields the protein CASSEPETQYF.

Only a few counts were recorded for this clonotype. The CDR3: CASSLSGAPFNEQFF. CDR3 coding DNA: TGCGCCAGCAGCTTATCGGGGGCCCCTTTCAATGAGCAGTTCTTC. V gene TRBV5-1 combines with J gene TRBJ2-1, with D perhaps being TRBD1 or TRBD2 (6 bases each). The CDR3 has 15 residues. Trimming stripped 2 bases from V and 6 bases from J, with 15 bases between. CDR1 and CDR2 from the germline V gene are SGHRS and YFSETQ.

This chain connects TRBV7-9 to TRBJ2-1; D is unresolved. The V gene lost 4 bases and the J gene lost 3 bases, with 10 bases spanning the gap. This CDR3 is 14 amino acids long. Looked up from germline, CDR1 is SEHNR and CDR2 is FQNEAQ (reference sequence). The CDR3 sequence: CASSSSIIYNEQFF. In DNA, the CDR3 is TGTGCCAGCAGCTCCAGTATTATCTACAATGAGCAGTTCTTC.

This clonotype has at least ten counts. This sequence joins TRBV20-1 and TRBJ1-5; perhaps TRBD1 as D (5 bases). This CDR3 has 15 amino acids. CDR1 DFQATT and CDR2 SNEGSKA come from the germline V gene (reference sequence). Trimming pared 0 bases from V and 4 bases from J, leaving 13 bases between. The CDR3 nucleotides read TGCAGTGCTAGAGATCCAGGGCAGCTAAATCAGCCCCAGCATTTT. It encodes CSARDPGQLNQPQHF.

This clonotype was detected ten times or more. The chain couples TRBV29-1 to TRBJ1-5, with D perhaps TRBD1 (5 bases). The CDR3 runs 14 residues. Germline loops: CDR1 SQVTM, CDR2 ANQGSEA. Trimming pared 5 bases from V and 7 bases from J, leaving 18 bases between. In DNA, the CDR3 is TGCAGCGTTTCCCTACAGGAACCTGGGCAGCCCCAGCATTTT. It yields the protein CSVSLQEPGQPQHF.